Sequencing of this T cell receptor beta chain was carried out in a study of T cells after yellow fever vaccination. General study findings and limits: After the booster, roughly 96% of CD4 and about nine tenths of CD8 primary-response clones were re-detected. Among all clonotypes, a small share was observed in both CD4 and CD8 compartments. Abundant clonotypes from the bulk population could get into FACS-sorted repertoires as contaminants. Though weaker, the secondary response peaked faster, on day 5 versus 15.

V lost 6 bases and J lost 0, with 10 bases in between. CDR3 length equals 14 residues. CDR1 is MNHEY, CDR2 SMNVEV, per germline (reference sequence). This clonotype was picked up a small number of times. Its antigen is still unknown. TCRdb itself ran the 5' RACE reads through MiXCR, one entry per CDR3 protein. Among about 310,000 distinct CDR3 sequences listed, more than 3% were seen once. This sequence joins TRBV27 and TRBJ2-3, with D uncertain. The TCR comes from a man aged 18-30 years who received the YFV17D yellow fever vaccine. This sample comprised PBMCs, obtained on the day of the yellow fever booster vaccination. CDR3 sequence reads: CASRLSVSTDTQYF. The CDR3 DNA is TGTGCCAGCAGGCTAAGCGTAAGCACAGATACGCAGTATTTT.